The 8 T cell receptor beta chains presented below share a single source sample, sequenced in a study of T cell responses to AZD1222 COVID-19 vaccine. Some clones are missing from TCRdb's copy, which holds only in-frame ones; the method was immunoSEQ multiplex PCR. The sample records about 100,000 clones, about nine tenths being singletons. The material was peripheral blood, obtained on day 0 of AZD1222 vaccination. These receptors were taken from an adult in good health.

The CDR3 region is CASSLGGTPLTDTQYF. CDR3 nucleotides: TGCGCCAGCAGCTTGGGTGGGACCCCGCTCACAGATACGCAGTATTTT. The chain employs TRBV5-1 and TRBJ2-3; D may correspond to TRBD1 or TRBD2 (5 bases each). Germline loops: CDR1 SGHRS, CDR2 YFSETQ. The CDR3 sequence is 16 residues long. Deletions cut 0 bases from V and 2 bases from J, with 13 bases between.

V and J are TRBV18 and TRBJ2-7; 9 bases match TRBD1. Germline V gene lookup returns CDR1 KGHSH and CDR2 LQKENI. The CDR3 runs 16 residues. Trimming removed 3 bases from V and 3 bases from J; junction bases left unmatched: 9. This CDR3 reads CASSPDSGTGSYEQYF. For the CDR3, the DNA is TGTGCCAGCTCACCTGACTCCGGGACAGGGAGCTACGAGCAGTACTTC. Together with reference TRBV18 and TRBJ2-7, the CDR3 gives the full variable domain: NAGVMQNPRHLVRRRGQEARLRCSPMKGHSHVYWYRQLPEEGLKFMVYLQKENIIDESGMPKERFSAEFPKEGPSILRIQQVVRGDSAAYFCASSPDSGTGSYEQYFGPGTRLTVT.

This clone was detected only a few times. The rearrangement uses TRBV6-2 or TRBV6-3 and TRBJ1-1, with D maybe TRBD1 (6 bases). Trimming pared 2 bases from V and 4 bases from J, leaving 11 bases between. The CDR3 totals 14 residues. Germline CDR1 and CDR2: MNHEY and SVGEGT. DNA of the CDR3: TGTGCCAGCAGTTACCGAAGACAGGTCACTGAAGCTTTCTTT. It specifies CASSYRRQVTEAFF.

The rearrangement uses TRBV11-3 and TRBJ1-1; D is undetermined. CDR1 and CDR2 from the germline V gene are SGHNT and YENEEA. The CDR3 contains 12 residues. V lost 0 bases and J 1 base, leaving 0 bases between the germline ends. Here the CDR3 reads CASSLENTEAFF. Written as DNA, the CDR3 is TGTGCCAGCAGCTTAGAGAACACTGAAGCTTTCTTT.

About this clone itself: Other DNA sequences in this specimen translate into the identical CDR3. The chain recombines TRBV4-1 with TRBJ2-1; D is uncertain. This CDR3 has 11 residues. Germline CDR1 reads MGHRA; CDR2 reads YSYEKL. With 1 base removed from V and 9 bases from J, the gap between germline ends came to 4 bases. The CDR3 DNA follows: TGCGCCAGCAGCCAAGTCGGTGAGCAGTTCTTC. Amino acids: CASSQVGEQFF.

The chain recombines TRBV10-2 with TRBJ1-5; no reliable D call. The germline gives CDR1 WSHSY, CDR2 SAAADI. CDR3 size: 14 residues. Deletions cut 5 bases from V and 0 bases from J, with 8 bases between. This chain's CDR3 is CASSPTDSNQPQHF. Here the CDR3 DNA reads TGCGCCAGCAGTCCAACAGATAGCAATCAGCCCCAGCATTTT.

This chain links TRBV6-5 with TRBJ2-3; D not certain. The V end was cut by 6 bases, the J end by 5 bases, with 15 bases between. Germline loops: CDR1 MNHEY, CDR2 SVGAGI. The CDR3 is 14 amino acids. This CDR3 reads CASRTHPLGDTQYF. CDR3 DNA: TGTGCCAGCAGGACACATCCCCTGGGAGATACGCAGTATTTT.

The genes are TRBV11-3 and TRBJ2-3; perhaps D is TRBD1 or TRBD2 (5 bases each). Germline V gene sequence: CDR1 SGHNT, CDR2 YENEEA. The ends were cut back, 0 bases at V and 9 bases at J, with 10 bases in the middle. The CDR3 extends over 13 amino acids. CDR3 protein: CASSLDGRGTQYF. CDR3 sequence (DNA): TGTGCCAGCAGCTTAGATGGTCGGGGCACGCAGTATTTT.